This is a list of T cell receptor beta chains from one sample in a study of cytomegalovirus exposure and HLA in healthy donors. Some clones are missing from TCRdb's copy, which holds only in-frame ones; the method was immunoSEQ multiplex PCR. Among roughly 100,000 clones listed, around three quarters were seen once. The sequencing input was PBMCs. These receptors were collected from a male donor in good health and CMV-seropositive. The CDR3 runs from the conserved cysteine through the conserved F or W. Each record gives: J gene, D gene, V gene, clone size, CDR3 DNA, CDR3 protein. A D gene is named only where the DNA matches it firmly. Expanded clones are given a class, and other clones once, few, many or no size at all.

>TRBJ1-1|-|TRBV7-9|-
TGTGCCAGCAGCTTAGCGACTCAGGGATCTGAAGCTTTCTTT
CASSLATQGSEAFF
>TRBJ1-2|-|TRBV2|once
TGTGCCAGCAGTAACAGGGTAACGGACTATGGCTACACCTTC
CASSNRVTDYGYTF
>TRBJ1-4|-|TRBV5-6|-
TGTGCCAGCACCCATCGACAGCTCTCTAATGAAAAACTGTTTTTT
CASTHRQLSNEKLFF
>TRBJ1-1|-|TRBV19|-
TGTGCCAGTAGTTTTGGCAGTACCTCGCCGGCTTTCTTT
CASSFGSTSPAFF
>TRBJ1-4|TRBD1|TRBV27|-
TGTGCCAGCAGCCAAAGACAGGGGGGAGAAAAACTGTTTTTT
CASSQRQGGEKLFF
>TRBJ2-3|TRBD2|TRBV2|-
TGTGCCAGCAGTGTGAGCGGGGGTGTAAATACGCAGTATTTT
CASSVSGGVNTQYF
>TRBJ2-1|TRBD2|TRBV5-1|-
TGCGCCAGCAGCCGCGGGGGGGCAGGGAATGAGCAGTTCTTC
CASSRGGAGNEQFF
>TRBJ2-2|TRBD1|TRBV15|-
TGTGCCACCAGCAGAGCGGGACAGGGGCGGACCGGGGAGCTGTTTTTT
CATSRAGQGRTGELFF
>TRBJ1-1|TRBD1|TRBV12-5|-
TGTGCTAGTGGCGCGGGACAGGGGGCCACTGAAGCTTTCTTT
CASGAGQGATEAFF
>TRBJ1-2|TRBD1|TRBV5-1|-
TGCGCCAGCAGCTTGGGACCAGGGGGTGATGGCTACACCTTC
CASSLGPGGDGYTF
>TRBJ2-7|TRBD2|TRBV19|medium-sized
TGTGCCAGTAGTTCGACTAGCGAGTCCTACGAGCAGTACTTC
CASSSTSESYEQYF
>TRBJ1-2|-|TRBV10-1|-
TGCGCCAGCCGGAAAGGGGATGGCTACACCTTC
CASRKGDGYTF
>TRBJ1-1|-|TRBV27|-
TGTGCCAGCAGTTTAGAGTTCAGGGGCTACACTGAAGCTTTCTTT
CASSLEFRGYTEAFF
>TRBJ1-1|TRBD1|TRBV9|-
TGTGCCAGCAGCGGCCGACAGGGAAAGACTGAAGCTTTCTTT
CASSGRQGKTEAFF
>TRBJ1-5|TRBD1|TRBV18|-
TGTGCCAGCTCACCCCTCGGGACAGTTAATCAGCCCCAGCATTTT
CASSPLGTVNQPQHF
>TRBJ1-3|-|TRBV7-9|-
TGTGCCAGCAGAATCCAAGAGCCTGGAAACACCATATATTTT
CASRIQEPGNTIYF
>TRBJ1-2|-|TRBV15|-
TGTGCCACCAGCAAGACAGATTATGGCTACACCTTC
CATSKTDYGYTF
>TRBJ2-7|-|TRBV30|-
TGTGCCTGGAACGTCGGGTTCTCCTACGAGCAGTACTTC
CAWNVGFSYEQYF
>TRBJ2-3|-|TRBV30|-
TGTGCCTGGGGGTGGGGGGGCAGCTCAGATACGCAGTATTTT
CAWGWGGSSDTQYF
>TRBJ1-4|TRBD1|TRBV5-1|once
TGCGCCAGCAGCTTGAGATTCGGCAGGGGGTCGGAACCTAATGAAAAACTGTTTTTT
CASSLRFGRGSEPNEKLFF
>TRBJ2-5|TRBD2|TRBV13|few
TGTGCCAGCAGCTGGAGGACTAGCGGGGGCGGGGAGACCCAGTACTTC
CASSWRTSGGGETQYF
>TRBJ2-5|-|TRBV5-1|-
TGCGCCAGCAGCCCGGCAGGAGAGACCCAGTACTTC
CASSPAGETQYF
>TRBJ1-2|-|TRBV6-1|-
TGTGCCAGCAGTCGAACCGGTGGAGGGACCTATGGCTACACCTTC
CASSRTGGGTYGYTF
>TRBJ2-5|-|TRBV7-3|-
TGTGCCAGCAGTATACCAGGGGAGACCCAGTACTTC
CASSIPGETQYF
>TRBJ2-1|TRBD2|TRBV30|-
TGTGCCCAGATAGCGGGGCCCAGCTCCTACAATGAGCAGTTCTTC
CAQIAGPSSYNEQFF
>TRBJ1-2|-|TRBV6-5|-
TGTGCCAGCAGTTACGGGGAGGCGAACTATGGCTACACCTTC
CASSYGEANYGYTF
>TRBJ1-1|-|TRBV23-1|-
TGCGCCAGCAGTCAATCGTTAACAGCTAACACTGAAGCTTTCTTT
CASSQSLTANTEAFF
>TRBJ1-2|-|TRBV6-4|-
TGTGCCAGCAGTGACTCCCCCTACAGGGAGTTAAGCTATGGCTACACCTTC
CASSDSPYRELSYGYTF
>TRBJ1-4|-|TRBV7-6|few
TGTGCCAGCAGCTCGGACATAAACGGACGTGAAAAACTGTTTTTT
CASSSDINGREKLFF
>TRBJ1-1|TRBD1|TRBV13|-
TGTGCCAGCAGCTCACAGGGACAGGGGGTCTATGAAGCTTTCTTT
CASSSQGQGVYEAFF
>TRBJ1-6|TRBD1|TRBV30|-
TGTGCCTGGAACACAGGGGGCTCATCACCCCTCCACTTT
CAWNTGGSSPLHF
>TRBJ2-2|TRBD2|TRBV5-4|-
TGTGCCAGCAGCTTGGGGACTAGCGGGGGGGCCCCCGGGGAGCTGTTTTTT
CASSLGTSGGAPGELFF